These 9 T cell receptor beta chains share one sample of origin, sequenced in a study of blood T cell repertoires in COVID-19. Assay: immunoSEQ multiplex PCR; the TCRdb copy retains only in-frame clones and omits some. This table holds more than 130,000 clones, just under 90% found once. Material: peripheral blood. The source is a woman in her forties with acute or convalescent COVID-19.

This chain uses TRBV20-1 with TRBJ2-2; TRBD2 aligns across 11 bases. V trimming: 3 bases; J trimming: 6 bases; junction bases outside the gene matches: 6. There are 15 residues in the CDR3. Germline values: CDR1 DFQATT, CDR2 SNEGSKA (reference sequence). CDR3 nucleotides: TGCAGTGCTAGTGAGACTAGCGGGACTTCCGGGGAGCTGTTTTTT. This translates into CSASETSGTSGELFF.

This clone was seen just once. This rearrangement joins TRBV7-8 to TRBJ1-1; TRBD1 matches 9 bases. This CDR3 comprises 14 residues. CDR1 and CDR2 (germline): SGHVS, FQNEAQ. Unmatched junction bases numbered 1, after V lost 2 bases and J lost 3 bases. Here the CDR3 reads CASSLRDRDTEAFF. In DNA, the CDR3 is TGTGCCAGCAGCTTAAGGGACAGGGACACTGAAGCTTTCTTT.

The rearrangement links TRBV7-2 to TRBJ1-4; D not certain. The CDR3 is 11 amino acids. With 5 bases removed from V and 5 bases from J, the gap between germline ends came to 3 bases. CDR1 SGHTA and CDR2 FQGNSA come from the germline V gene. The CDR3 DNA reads TGTGCCAGCAGCATAAATGAAAAACTGTTTTTT. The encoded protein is CASSINEKLFF.

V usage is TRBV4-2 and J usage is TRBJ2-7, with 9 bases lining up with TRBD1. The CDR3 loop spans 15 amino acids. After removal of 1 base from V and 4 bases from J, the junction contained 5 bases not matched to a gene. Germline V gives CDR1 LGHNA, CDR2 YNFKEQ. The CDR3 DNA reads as TGTGCCAGCAGCCAAGGGACAGGGGAGGGGTACGAGCAGTACTTC. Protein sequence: CASSQGTGEGYEQYF.

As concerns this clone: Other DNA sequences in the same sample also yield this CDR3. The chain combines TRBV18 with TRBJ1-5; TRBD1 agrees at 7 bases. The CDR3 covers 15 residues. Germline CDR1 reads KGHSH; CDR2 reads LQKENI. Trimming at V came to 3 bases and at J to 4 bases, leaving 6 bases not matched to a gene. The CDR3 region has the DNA TGTGCCAGCTCACCGAGGGACAGAAATAATCAGCCCCAGCATTTT. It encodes CASSPRDRNNQPQHF.

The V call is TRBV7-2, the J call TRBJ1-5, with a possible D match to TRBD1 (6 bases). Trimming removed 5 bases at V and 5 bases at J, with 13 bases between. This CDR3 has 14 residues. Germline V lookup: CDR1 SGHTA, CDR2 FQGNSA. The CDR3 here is CASSVGGGYQPQHF. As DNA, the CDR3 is TGTGCCAGCAGCGTAGGGGGAGGCTATCAGCCCCAGCATTTT.

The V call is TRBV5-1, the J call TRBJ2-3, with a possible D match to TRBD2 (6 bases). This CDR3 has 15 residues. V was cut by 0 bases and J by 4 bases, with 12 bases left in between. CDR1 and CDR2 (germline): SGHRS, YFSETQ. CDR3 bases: TGCGCCAGCAGCTTGGGGCTAGCGAGAGCAGATACGCAGTATTTT. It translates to CASSLGLARADTQYF.

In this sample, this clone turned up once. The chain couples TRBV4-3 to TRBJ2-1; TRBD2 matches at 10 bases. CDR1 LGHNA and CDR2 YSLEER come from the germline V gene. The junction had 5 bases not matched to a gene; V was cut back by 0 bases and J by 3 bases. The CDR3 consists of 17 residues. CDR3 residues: CASSQDRVAGGYNEQFF. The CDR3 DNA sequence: TGCGCCAGCAGCCAAGATCGGGTAGCGGGGGGCTACAATGAGCAGTTCTTC.

The CDR3 is CAHSEAGTYEQYF. The CDR3 region has the DNA TGTGCTCATTCGGAGGCCGGTACCTACGAGCAGTACTTC. V usage is TRBV2 and J usage is TRBJ2-7; D might be TRBD2 (5 bases). This CDR3 contains 13 residues. The germline gives CDR1 SNHLY, CDR2 FYNNEI.